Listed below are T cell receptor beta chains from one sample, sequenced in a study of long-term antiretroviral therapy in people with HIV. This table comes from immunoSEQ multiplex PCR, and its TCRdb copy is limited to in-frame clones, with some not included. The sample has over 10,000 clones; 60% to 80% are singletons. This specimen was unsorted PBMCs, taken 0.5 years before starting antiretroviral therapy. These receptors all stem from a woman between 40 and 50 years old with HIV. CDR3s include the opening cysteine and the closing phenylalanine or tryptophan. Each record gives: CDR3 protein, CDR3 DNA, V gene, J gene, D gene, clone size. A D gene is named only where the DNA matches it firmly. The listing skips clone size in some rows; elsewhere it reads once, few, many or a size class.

CASTLTDFGTEAFF	TGTGCCAGCACCCTGACAGATTTCGGCACTGAAGCTTTCTTT	TRBV7-8	TRBJ1-1	-	-
CASSKGARGYSNQPQHF	TGTGCCAGCAGCAAGGGGGCGAGGGGTTATAGCAATCAGCCCCAGCATTTT	TRBV7-2	TRBJ1-5	TRBD1	few
CASSLQLAGVDEQFF	TGTGCCAGCAGCTTACAACTAGCGGGAGTGGATGAGCAGTTCTTC	TRBV7-7	TRBJ2-1	TRBD2	-
CASSEWAGGYQPQHF	TGTGCCAGCAGTGAATGGGCAGGGGGATATCAGCCCCAGCATTTT	TRBV6-1	TRBJ1-5	TRBD1	-
CASSGPDSTDTQYF	TGTGCCAGCTCCGGACCCGATAGCACAGATACGCAGTATTTT	TRBV27	TRBJ2-3	-	-
CASSPGTGGWNEQFF	TGTGCCAGCAGCCCCGGGACAGGGGGTTGGAATGAGCAGTTCTTC	TRBV6-6	TRBJ2-1	TRBD1	once
CASSRSTGAFEKLFF	TGTGCCAGCAGCAGATCCACCGGCGCTTTTGAAAAACTGTTTTTT	TRBV7-2	TRBJ1-4	-	-
CASGSPPRGYF	TGTGCTAGTGGTTCCCCACCACGGGGGTACTTC	TRBV12-5	TRBJ2-5	-	-
CASRRRSNEKLFF	TGTGCCAGCAGGAGACGATCGAATGAAAAACTGTTTTTT	TRBV7-9	TRBJ1-4	-	-
CASSEDRDSSYEQYF	TGTGCCAGCAGTGAAGACCGGGACAGCTCCTACGAGCAGTACTTC	TRBV25-1	TRBJ2-7	TRBD1	-
CASTTGFAGYGYTF	TGTGCCAGCACTACAGGGTTCGCTGGGTATGGCTACACCTTC	TRBV28	TRBJ1-2	-	-
CATSRGGGSYNEQFF	TGTGCCACCAGCAGAGGGGGGGGCTCCTACAATGAGCAGTTCTTC	TRBV15	TRBJ2-1	TRBD2	-
CASSTGQGYEQYF	TGTGCCAGCAGCACCGGACAGGGCTACGAGCAGTACTTC	TRBV7-8	TRBJ2-7	TRBD1	-
CASSFLAEVTDTQYF	TGTGCCAGCAGTTTCTTAGCGGAGGTCACAGATACGCAGTATTTT	TRBV6-6	TRBJ2-3	-	few
CASSQGYRGPYEQYF	TGCGCCAGCAGCCAAGGGTACAGGGGGCCTTACGAGCAGTACTTC	TRBV4-3	TRBJ2-7	TRBD1	-
CASSSLAGGLSEQFF	TGCGCCAGCAGCTCATTAGCGGGGGGGCTGAGTGAGCAGTTCTTC	TRBV5-1	TRBJ2-1	TRBD2	-
CASSLRQFFSTNEKLFF	TGTGCCAGCAGCTTGAGACAGTTTTTCTCAACTAATGAAAAACTGTTTTTT	TRBV5-4	TRBJ1-4	-	-
CASSVEWGPDEKLFF	TGTGCCAGCAGTGTTGAGTGGGGACCCGATGAAAAACTGTTTTTT	TRBV2	TRBJ1-4	-	-
CASSFGTLSYEQYF	TGTGCCAGCAGTTTCGGGACACTATCCTACGAGCAGTACTTC	TRBV27	TRBJ2-7	-	-
CASSLGTVLNYGYTF	TGTGCCAGCAGCCTGGGGACGGTTCTCAACTATGGCTACACCTTC	TRBV7-9	TRBJ1-2	-	-
CASSLWGDYEQYF	TGCGCCAGCAGCTTGTGGGGGGACTACGAGCAGTACTTC	TRBV5-1	TRBJ2-7	-	-
CASSRGQGSYEQYF	TGCGCCAGCAGCCGGGGACAGGGAAGTTACGAGCAGTACTTC	TRBV4-3	TRBJ2-7	TRBD1	-
CASRRSRDSYSNQPQHF	TGTGCCAGCAGGCGAAGCCGGGACAGCTATAGCAATCAGCCCCAGCATTTT	TRBV27	TRBJ1-5	TRBD1	-
CASSDQGSTYEQYF	TGTGCCAGCAGTGATCAGGGGTCCACCTACGAGCAGTACTTC	TRBV2	TRBJ2-7	-	-
CASRNTEAFF	TGTGCCAGCAGGAACACTGAAGCTTTCTTT	TRBV2	TRBJ1-1	-	-
CASSLGQGDDEQYF	TGTGCCAGCAGCTTAGGACAGGGGGACGACGAGCAGTACTTC	TRBV7-9	TRBJ2-7	TRBD1	-